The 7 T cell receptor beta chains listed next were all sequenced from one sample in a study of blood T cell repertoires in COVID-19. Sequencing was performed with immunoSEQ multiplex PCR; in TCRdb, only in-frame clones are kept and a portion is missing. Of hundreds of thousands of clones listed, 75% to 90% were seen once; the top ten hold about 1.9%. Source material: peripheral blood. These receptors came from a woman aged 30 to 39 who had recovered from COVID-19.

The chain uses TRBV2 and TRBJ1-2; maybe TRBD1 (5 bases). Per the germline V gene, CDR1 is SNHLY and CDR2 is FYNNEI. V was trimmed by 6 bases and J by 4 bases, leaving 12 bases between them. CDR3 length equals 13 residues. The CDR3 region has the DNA TGTGCCAGCAGCGGACGGGGGACCTATGGCTACACCTTC. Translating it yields CASSGRGTYGYTF.

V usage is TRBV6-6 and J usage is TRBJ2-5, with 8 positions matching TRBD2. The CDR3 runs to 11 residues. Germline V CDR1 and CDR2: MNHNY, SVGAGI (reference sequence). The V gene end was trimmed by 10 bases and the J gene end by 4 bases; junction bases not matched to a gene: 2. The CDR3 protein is CATGGAETQYF. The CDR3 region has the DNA TGTGCCACCGGGGGGGCAGAGACCCAGTACTTC.

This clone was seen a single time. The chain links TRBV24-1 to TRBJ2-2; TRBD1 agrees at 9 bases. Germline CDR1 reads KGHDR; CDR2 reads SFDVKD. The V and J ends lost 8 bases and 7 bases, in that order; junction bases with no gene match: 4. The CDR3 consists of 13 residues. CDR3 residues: CATKQGARGELFF. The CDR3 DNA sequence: TGTGCCACCAAACAGGGGGCGCGCGGGGAGCTGTTTTTT.

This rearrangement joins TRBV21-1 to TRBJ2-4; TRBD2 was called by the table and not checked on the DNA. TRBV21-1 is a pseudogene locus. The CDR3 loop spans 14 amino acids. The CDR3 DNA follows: TGTGCCAGCAGCAAAGGACTAGCCAAAAACATTCAGTACTTC. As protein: CASSKGLAKNIQYF.

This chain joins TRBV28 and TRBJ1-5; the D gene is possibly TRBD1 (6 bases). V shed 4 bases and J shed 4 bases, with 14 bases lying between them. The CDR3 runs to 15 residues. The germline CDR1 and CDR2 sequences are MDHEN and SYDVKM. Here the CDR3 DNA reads TGTGCCAGCAGTTCACCGACAGGTATAAATCAGCCCCAGCATTTT. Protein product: CASSSPTGINQPQHF.

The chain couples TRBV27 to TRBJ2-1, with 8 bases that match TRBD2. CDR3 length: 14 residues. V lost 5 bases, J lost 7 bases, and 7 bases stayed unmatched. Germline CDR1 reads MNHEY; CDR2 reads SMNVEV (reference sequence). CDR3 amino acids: CASSERESMNEQFF. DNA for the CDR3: TGTGCCAGCAGTGAGCGGGAGAGTATGAATGAGCAGTTCTTC.

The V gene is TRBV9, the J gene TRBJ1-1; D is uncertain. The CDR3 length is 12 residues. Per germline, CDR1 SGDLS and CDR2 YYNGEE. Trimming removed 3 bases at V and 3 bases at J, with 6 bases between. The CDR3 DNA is TGTGCCAGCAGCGGCACACACACTGAAGCTTTCTTT. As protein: CASSGTHTEAFF.